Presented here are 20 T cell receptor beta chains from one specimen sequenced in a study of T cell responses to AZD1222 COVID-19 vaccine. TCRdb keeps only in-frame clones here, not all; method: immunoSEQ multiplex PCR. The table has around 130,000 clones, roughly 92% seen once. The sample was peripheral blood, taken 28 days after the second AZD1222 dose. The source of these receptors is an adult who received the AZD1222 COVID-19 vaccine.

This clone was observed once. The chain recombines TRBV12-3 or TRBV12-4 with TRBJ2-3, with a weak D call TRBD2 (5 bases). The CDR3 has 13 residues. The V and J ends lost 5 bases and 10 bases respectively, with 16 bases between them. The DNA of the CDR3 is TGTGCCAGCAGTCCAGGACTGTCTCTCCCGCAGTATTTT. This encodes CASSPGLSLPQYF.

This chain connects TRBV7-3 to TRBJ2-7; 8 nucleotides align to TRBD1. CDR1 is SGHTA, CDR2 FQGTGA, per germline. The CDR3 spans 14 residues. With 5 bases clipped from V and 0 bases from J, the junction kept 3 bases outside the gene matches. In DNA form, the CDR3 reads TGTGCCAGCAGCCAGACAGGGGACTCCTACGAGCAGTACTTC. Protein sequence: CASSQTGDSYEQYF.

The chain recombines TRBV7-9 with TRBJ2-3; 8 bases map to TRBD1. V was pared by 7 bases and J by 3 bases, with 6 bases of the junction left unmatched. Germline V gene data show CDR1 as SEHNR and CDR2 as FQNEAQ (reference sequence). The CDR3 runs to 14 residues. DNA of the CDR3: TGTGCCAGCAACCAAGACAGGGGAACAGATACGCAGTATTTT. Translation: CASNQDRGTDTQYF.

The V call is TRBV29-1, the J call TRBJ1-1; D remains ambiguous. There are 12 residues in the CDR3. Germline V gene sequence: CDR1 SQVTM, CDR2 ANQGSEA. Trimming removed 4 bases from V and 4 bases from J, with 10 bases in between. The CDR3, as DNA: TGCAGCGTTGGGACTCTGGGCACTGAAGCTTTCTTT. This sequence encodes CSVGTLGTEAFF.

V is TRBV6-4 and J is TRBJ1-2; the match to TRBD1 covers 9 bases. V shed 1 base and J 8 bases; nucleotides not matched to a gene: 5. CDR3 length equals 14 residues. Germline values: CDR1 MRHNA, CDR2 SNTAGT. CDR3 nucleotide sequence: TGTGCCAGCAGTGACTTAGGGACAGGGCAAGGCTACACCTTC. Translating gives CASSDLGTGQGYTF.

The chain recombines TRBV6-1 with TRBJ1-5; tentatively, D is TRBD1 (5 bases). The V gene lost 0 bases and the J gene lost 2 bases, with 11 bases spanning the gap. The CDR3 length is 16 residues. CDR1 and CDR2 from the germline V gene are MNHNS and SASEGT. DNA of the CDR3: TGTGCCAGCAGTGAAGCTCGGGGGGGAGGCAATCAGCCCCAGCATTTT. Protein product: CASSEARGGGNQPQHF.

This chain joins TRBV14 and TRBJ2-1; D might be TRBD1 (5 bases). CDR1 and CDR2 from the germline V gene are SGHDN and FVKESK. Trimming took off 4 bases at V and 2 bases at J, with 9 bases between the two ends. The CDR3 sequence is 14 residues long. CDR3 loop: CASSRPGTYNEQFF. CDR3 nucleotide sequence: TGTGCCAGCAGCCGACCAGGGACCTACAATGAGCAGTTCTTC. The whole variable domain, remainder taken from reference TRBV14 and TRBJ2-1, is EAGVTQFPSHSVIEKGQTVTLRCDPISGHDNLYWYRRVMGKEIKFLLHFVKESKQDESGMPNNRFLAERTGGTYSTLKVQPAELEDSGVYFCASSRPGTYNEQFFGPGTRLTVL.

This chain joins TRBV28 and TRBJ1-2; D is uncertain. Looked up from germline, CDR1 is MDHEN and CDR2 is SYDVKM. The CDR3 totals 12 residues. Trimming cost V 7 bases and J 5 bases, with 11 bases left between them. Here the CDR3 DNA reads TGTGCCAGCACTGAAAGGGAGTATGGCTACACCTTC. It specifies CASTEREYGYTF.

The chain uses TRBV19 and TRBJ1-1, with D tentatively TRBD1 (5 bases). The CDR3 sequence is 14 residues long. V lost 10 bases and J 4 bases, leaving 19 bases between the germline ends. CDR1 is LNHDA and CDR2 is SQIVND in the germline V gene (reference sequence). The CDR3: CAISQGRASTEAFF. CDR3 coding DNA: TGTGCCATAAGCCAGGGTAGGGCATCCACTGAAGCTTTCTTT.

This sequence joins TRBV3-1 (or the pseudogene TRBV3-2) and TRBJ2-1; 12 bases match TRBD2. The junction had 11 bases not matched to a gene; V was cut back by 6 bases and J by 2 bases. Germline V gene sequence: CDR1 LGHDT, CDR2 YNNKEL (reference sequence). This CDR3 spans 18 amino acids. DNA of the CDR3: TGTGCCAGCAGTCCCAGACTAGCGGGAGAGGATCCCTACAATGAGCAGTTCTTC. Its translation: CASSPRLAGEDPYNEQFF.

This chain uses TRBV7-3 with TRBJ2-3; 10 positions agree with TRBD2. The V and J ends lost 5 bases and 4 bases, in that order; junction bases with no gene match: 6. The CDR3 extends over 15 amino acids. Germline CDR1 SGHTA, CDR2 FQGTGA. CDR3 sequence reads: CASSPLAGAADTQYF. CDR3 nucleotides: TGTGCCAGCAGCCCTCTAGCGGGAGCGGCAGATACGCAGTATTTT.

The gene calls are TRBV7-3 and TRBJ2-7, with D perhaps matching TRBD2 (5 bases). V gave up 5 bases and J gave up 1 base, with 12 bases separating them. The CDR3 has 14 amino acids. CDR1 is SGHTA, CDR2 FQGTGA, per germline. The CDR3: CASSAEPGSYEQYF. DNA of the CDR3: TGTGCCAGCAGCGCGGAACCGGGGTCCTACGAGCAGTACTTC.

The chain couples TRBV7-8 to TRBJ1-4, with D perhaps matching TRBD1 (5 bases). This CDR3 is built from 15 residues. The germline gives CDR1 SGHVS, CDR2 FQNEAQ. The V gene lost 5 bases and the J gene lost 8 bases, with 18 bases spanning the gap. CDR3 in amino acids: CASSPGKGLGEKLFF. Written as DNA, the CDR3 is TGTGCCAGCAGCCCCGGAAAGGGGTTGGGGGAAAAACTGTTTTTT.

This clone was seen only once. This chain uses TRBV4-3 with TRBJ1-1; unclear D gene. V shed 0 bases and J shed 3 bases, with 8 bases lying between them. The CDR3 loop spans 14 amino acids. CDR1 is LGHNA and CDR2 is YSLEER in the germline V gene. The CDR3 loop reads CASSQDQGDTEAFF. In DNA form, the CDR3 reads TGCGCCAGCAGCCAAGATCAAGGTGACACTGAAGCTTTCTTT.

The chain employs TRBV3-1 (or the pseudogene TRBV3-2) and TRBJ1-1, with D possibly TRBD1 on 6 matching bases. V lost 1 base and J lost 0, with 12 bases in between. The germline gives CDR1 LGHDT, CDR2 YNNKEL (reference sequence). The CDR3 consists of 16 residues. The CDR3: CASSQVQGSMNTEAFF. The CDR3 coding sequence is TGTGCCAGCAGCCAAGTACAGGGCTCGATGAACACTGAAGCTTTCTTT.

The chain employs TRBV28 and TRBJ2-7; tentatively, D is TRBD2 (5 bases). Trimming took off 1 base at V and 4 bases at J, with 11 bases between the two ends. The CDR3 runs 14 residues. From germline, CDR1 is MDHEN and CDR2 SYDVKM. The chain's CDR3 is CASSLFPEGYEQYF. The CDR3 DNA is TGTGCCAGCAGTTTATTTCCAGAGGGATACGAGCAGTACTTC. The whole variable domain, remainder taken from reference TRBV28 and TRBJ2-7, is DVKVTQSSRYLVKRTGEKVFLECVQDMDHENMFWYRQDPGLGLRLIYFSYDVKMKEKGDIPEGYSVSREKKERFSLILESASTNQTSMYLCASSLFPEGYEQYFGPGTRLTVT.

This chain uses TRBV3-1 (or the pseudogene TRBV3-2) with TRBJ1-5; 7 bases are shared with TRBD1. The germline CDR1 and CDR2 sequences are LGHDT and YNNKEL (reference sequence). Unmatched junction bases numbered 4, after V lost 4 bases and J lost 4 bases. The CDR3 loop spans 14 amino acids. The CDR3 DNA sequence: TGTGCCAGCAGCCCGAGGGGGCCTAATCAGCCCCAGCATTTT. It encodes CASSPRGPNQPQHF.

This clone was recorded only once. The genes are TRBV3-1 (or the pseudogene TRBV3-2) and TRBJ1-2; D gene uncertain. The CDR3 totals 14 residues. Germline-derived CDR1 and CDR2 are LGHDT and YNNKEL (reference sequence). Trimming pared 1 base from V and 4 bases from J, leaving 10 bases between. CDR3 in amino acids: CASSQVTAAYGYTF. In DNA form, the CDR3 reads TGTGCCAGCAGCCAAGTCACAGCCGCCTATGGCTACACCTTC.

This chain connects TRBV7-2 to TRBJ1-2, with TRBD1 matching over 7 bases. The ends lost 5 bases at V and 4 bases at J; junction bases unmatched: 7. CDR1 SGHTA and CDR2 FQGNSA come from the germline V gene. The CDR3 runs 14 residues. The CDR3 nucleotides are TGTGCCAGCAGCACCCGGACAGGAGCCTATGGCTACACCTTC. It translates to CASSTRTGAYGYTF.

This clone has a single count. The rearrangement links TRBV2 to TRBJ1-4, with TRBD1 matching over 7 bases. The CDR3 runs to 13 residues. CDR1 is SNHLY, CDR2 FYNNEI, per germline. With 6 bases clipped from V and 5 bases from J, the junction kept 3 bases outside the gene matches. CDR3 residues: CASRGQLNEKLFF. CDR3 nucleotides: TGTGCCAGCAGGGGACAGCTCAATGAAAAACTGTTTTTT.